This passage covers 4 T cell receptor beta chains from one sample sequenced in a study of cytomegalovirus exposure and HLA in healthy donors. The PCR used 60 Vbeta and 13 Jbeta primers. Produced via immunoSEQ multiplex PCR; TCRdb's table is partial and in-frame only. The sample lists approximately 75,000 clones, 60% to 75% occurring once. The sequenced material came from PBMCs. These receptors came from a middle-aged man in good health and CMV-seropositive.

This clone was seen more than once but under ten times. The CDR3: CASSYRNNSPLHF. The CDR3 DNA follows: TGTGCCAGCAGTTACAGAAATAATTCACCCCTCCACTTT. The chain couples TRBV27 to TRBJ1-6; D unresolved. The germline gives CDR1 MNHEY, CDR2 SMNVEV (reference sequence). The ends were cut back, 4 bases at V and 5 bases at J, with 6 bases in the middle. CDR3 length: 13 amino acids.

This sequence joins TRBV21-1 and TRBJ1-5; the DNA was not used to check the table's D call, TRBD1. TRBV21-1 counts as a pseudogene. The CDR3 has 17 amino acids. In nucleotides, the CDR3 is TGTGCCAGCAGCAAAGTTCGGCCTCAGGGTAGGAAGCAGCCCCAGCATTTT. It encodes CASSKVRPQGRKQPQHF.

The CDR3 loop is CASSSLAGVWETQYF. CDR3 bases: TGTGCCAGCAGCTCGCTAGCGGGGGTTTGGGAGACCCAGTACTTC. The chain uses TRBV7-2 and TRBJ2-5; 10 positions agree with TRBD2. Trimming took 4 bases from V and 5 from J; bases not matched to a gene: 7. Germline CDR1 reads SGHTA; CDR2 reads FQGNSA. This CDR3 region has 15 residues.

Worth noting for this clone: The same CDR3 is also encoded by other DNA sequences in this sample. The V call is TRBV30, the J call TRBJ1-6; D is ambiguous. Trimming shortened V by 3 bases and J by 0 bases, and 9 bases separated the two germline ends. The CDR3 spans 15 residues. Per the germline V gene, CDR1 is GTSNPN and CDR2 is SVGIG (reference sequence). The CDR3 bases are TGTGCCTGGAGGACGGGGTACTCCTATAATTCACCCCTCCACTTT. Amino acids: CAWRTGYSYNSPLHF.